This T cell receptor (beta chain) was retrieved from a study of early T cells in non-severe SARS-CoV-2 infection. For the study at large: Bulk RNA isolated from unsorted whole blood underwent sequencing; chains were not paired. Whole-study results and caveats: Matching with VDJdb favored anti-spike CD8 responses (missing private and CD4 specificities).

In regard to this clonotype: Its antigen is unknown.

Germline CDR1 SGHAT, CDR2 FQNNGV. Trimming at V came to 5 bases and at J to 8 bases, leaving 8 bases not matched to a gene. The CDR3 is made up of 14 amino acids. Attached unique molecular identifiers marked individual cDNA molecules. TCRdb passed the 5' RACE reads through MiXCR, listing each CDR3 protein once. The repertoire includes about 61,000 distinct CDR3 sequences, 7.5% to 10% of them detected once, and around 1.3% sits in the top ten. This TCR came from an adult who was a healthcare worker with PCR-confirmed SARS-CoV-2 infection or an uninfected control (not recorded which). Sequencing was carried out using whole blood. The V call is TRBV11-2, the J call TRBJ2-1; 8 positions agree with TRBD2. The CDR3 loop reads CASSKPRTSHEQFF. The DNA for the CDR3 is TGTGCCAGCAGCAAGCCACGGACTAGCCATGAGCAGTTCTTC.